A single sample is the source of the 3 T cell receptor beta chains below, sequenced in a study of graft-versus-host responses after intestinal transplantation. No antigen is known for these receptors. Some clones are missing from TCRdb's copy, which holds only in-frame ones; the method was immunoSEQ multiplex PCR. The data contain under 100,000 clones, less than 95% of them seen just once; the ten biggest clones take up 0.15% to 0.2%. The sequences come from unstimulated CD4+ T cells sorted from spleen or lymph node cells, collected before transplant. These receptors came from a human donor who was the organ donor for an intestinal transplant.

V is TRBV29-1 and J is TRBJ1-2; D call uncertain. This CDR3 has 13 residues. The ends were cut back, 2 bases at V and 8 bases at J, with 15 bases in the middle. Germline CDR1 is SQVTM and CDR2 is ANQGSEA. The CDR3: CSVETAAKGGYTF. DNA of the CDR3: TGCAGCGTTGAAACGGCAGCCAAGGGAGGCTACACCTTC.

This clone was seen once. The chain uses TRBV29-1 and TRBJ1-2, with 8 positions matching TRBD1. Germline V gene sequence: CDR1 SQVTM, CDR2 ANQGSEA. CDR3 length: 13 residues. Trimming took 7 bases from V and 8 from J; bases not matched to a gene: 12. Written as DNA, the CDR3 is TGCAGCGCCTGGACAGGGCCACGTAAGGGCTACACCTTC. Translating it yields CSAWTGPRKGYTF.

The V and J genes are TRBV29-1 and TRBJ2-7; D could derive from TRBD1 or TRBD2 (5 bases each). V lost 4 bases and J lost 5, with 18 bases in between. Germline V CDR1 and CDR2: SQVTM, ANQGSEA. The CDR3 runs 14 residues. CDR3 loop: CSVVGTGTLDEQYF. The CDR3 bases are TGCAGCGTTGTAGGAACCGGGACCCTTGACGAGCAGTACTTC.